The 26 T cell receptor beta chains below come from one sample, sequenced in a study of cytomegalovirus exposure and HLA in healthy donors. In the PCR, 60 Vbeta and 13 Jbeta primers were used. The table came from immunoSEQ multiplex PCR; TCRdb's copy has only in-frame clones and leaves some out. The sample lists about 100,000 clones, over 75% occurring once. The sample comprised PBMCs. Receptor source: a man aged 45-60 years in good health and CMV-seropositive.

V is TRBV2 and J is TRBJ2-7; tentative D call: TRBD1 (6 bases). Between the trimmed V and J ends, which lost 9 bases and 3 bases, there was a span of 12 bases. The length of the CDR3 is 12 residues. CDR1 is SNHLY, CDR2 FYNNEI, per germline. The CDR3 reads CARRTEGYEQYF. In DNA form, the CDR3 reads TGTGCCAGGAGGACAGAGGGCTACGAGCAGTACTTC.

This clone was seen a few times. The DNA of the CDR3 is TGCGCCAGCAGCGTTCCCAGGGGGACGGACACTGAAGCTTTCTTT. This codes for CASSVPRGTDTEAFF. V gene TRBV5-1 combines with J gene TRBJ1-1, with TRBD1 identical over 7 bases. This CDR3 is built from 15 residues. J lost 3 bases, V lost 4 bases, and 9 bases had no gene match. Germline lookup yields CDR1 SGHRS and CDR2 YFSETQ.

The rearrangement uses TRBV7-2 and TRBJ1-1; D gene unclear. Germline V gene sequence: CDR1 SGHTA, CDR2 FQGNSA. V gave up 1 base and J gave up 12 bases, with 9 bases separating them. The CDR3 has 11 residues. CDR3 region: CASSLGTGTFF. CDR3 bases: TGTGCCAGCAGCTTAGGGACGGGGACTTTCTTT.

The V and J genes are TRBV11-2 and TRBJ1-1; D remains ambiguous. The CDR3 loop spans 16 amino acids. Trimming removed 2 bases at V and 4 bases at J, with 17 bases between. Germline lookup yields CDR1 SGHAT and CDR2 FQNNGV. CDR3 coding DNA: TGTGCCAGCAGCTTAAGACCGATGGAGGACGGCACTGAAGCTTTCTTT. It is translated as CASSLRPMEDGTEAFF.

The chain carries TRBV7-3 and TRBJ2-3, with a possible D match to TRBD1 (6 bases). From germline, CDR1 is SGHTA and CDR2 FQGTGA. The length of the CDR3 is 14 residues. Trimming took off 5 bases at V and 0 bases at J, with 9 bases between the two ends. CDR3 nucleotide sequence: TGTGCCAGCAGCCGAACAGGGAGCACAGATACGCAGTATTTT. Protein: CASSRTGSTDTQYF.

The V call is TRBV19, the J call TRBJ1-1; TRBD1 might be the D (6 bases). Between the trimmed V and J ends, which lost 7 bases and 2 bases, there was a span of 17 bases. The CDR3 extends over 15 amino acids. Germline assignment: CDR1 LNHDA and CDR2 SQIVND (reference sequence). This chain's CDR3 is CASTPSHRDNTEAFF. The CDR3 coding sequence is TGTGCCAGTACCCCATCCCACAGGGACAACACTGAAGCTTTCTTT.

The gene calls are TRBV4-3 and TRBJ2-3, with 9 bases identical to TRBD1. V shed 3 bases, J shed 6 bases, and the junction held 13 bases outside the gene matches. This CDR3 comprises 17 residues. In germline, CDR1 is LGHNA, CDR2 YSLEER. The CDR3: CASSQVKDRGAGDTQYF. DNA for the CDR3: TGCGCCAGCAGCCAGGTGAAGGACAGGGGCGCAGGCGATACGCAGTATTTT.

The chain recombines TRBV4-2 with TRBJ2-3; 9 bases agree with TRBD2. The germline gives CDR1 LGHNA, CDR2 YNFKEQ. This CDR3 spans 15 amino acids. V was pared by 4 bases and J by 3 bases, with 5 bases of the junction left unmatched. The CDR3 region has the DNA TGTGCCAGCAGCCTCGGGCGGGGGGGTACAGATACGCAGTATTTT. It is translated as CASSLGRGGTDTQYF.

This chain joins TRBV29-1 and TRBJ1-2; D might be TRBD1 (6 bases). The V gene lost 0 bases and the J gene lost 4 bases, with 18 bases spanning the gap. The V gene's germline CDR1 is SQVTM and CDR2 ANQGSEA. This CDR3 has 16 residues. CDR3 DNA sequence: TGCAGCGTTGAAGATACCCCGGACAGAATGGGCTATGGCTACACCTTC. Its translation: CSVEDTPDRMGYGYTF.

J is TRBJ1-2 and V is TRBV4-3; D is uncertain. The CDR3 totals 14 residues. CDR1 is LGHNA, CDR2 YSLEER, per germline. V lost 0 bases to trimming and J lost 3 bases, with 8 bases between them. In nucleotides, the CDR3 is TGCGCCAGCAGCCAAGATATGGCCGACTATGGCTACACCTTC. Amino acid sequence: CASSQDMADYGYTF.

Of note for this clone: The sample has other DNA sequences that encode this CDR3 too. This chain uses TRBV4-1 with TRBJ2-7, with 7 bases that match TRBD1. This CDR3 spans 15 amino acids. Germline-derived CDR1 and CDR2 are MGHRA and YSYEKL. V gave up 5 bases and J gave up 3 bases; unmatched junction bases: 10. CDR3 sequence (DNA): TGCGCCAGCAGCGACACCGACAGGGAAGGCTACGAGCAGTACTTC. It yields the protein CASSDTDREGYEQYF.

The chain uses TRBV5-1 and TRBJ2-6, with a tentative D call TRBD1 (6 bases). Germline CDR1 reads SGHRS; CDR2 reads YFSETQ. With 7 bases removed from V and 1 base from J, the gap between germline ends came to 12 bases. CDR3 length: 15 residues. The CDR3 DNA is TGCGCCAGCCGGGACATGGAATCTGGGGCCAACGTCCTGACTTTC. This gives the protein CASRDMESGANVLTF.

The chain has TRBV7-4 and TRBJ2-3; D may be TRBD1 (6 bases). In germline, CDR1 is SGHVT, CDR2 SQSDAQ. V was shortened by 5 bases and J by 2 bases, with 17 bases between the two germline ends. This CDR3 spans 16 amino acids. CDR3 sequence: CASSVHRDHSTDTQYF. CDR3 sequence (DNA): TGTGCCAGCAGCGTACACAGGGATCATTCCACAGATACGCAGTATTTT.

J is TRBJ2-7 and V is TRBV10-3; 9 nucleotides match TRBD1. Per germline, CDR1 ENHRY and CDR2 SYGVKD. The V segment lost 4 bases and the J segment 2 bases; nucleotides outside the gene matches: 6. This CDR3 has 15 amino acids. DNA for the CDR3: TGTGCCATCAGTGGGGCAACAGGGGGCCCCTACGAGCAGTACTTC. This gives the protein CAISGATGGPYEQYF.

A single count supports this clone. The V gene is TRBV6-5, the J gene TRBJ2-7; 10 bases agree with TRBD1. Germline loops: CDR1 MNHEY, CDR2 SVGAGI. This CDR3 has 13 amino acids. The trim removed 6 bases at V and 6 bases at J, leaving 5 bases unmatched. CDR3 amino acids: CASSRQGAFEQYF. CDR3 nucleotide sequence: TGTGCCAGCAGCAGACAGGGGGCATTCGAGCAGTACTTC.

This sequence joins TRBV19 and TRBJ1-2; 9 nucleotides match TRBD1. In germline, CDR1 is LNHDA, CDR2 SQIVND (reference sequence). CDR3 length equals 13 residues. V shed 6 bases, J shed 5 bases, and the junction held 4 bases outside the gene matches. In DNA form, the CDR3 reads TGTGCCAGTAGCCCGGGACAGGGATATGGCTACACCTTC. Translating it yields CASSPGQGYGYTF.

This clone showed up just once. The chain links TRBV7-3 to TRBJ2-3, with 9 bases that match TRBD2. The germline V gene encodes CDR1 SGHTA and CDR2 FQGTGA. The CDR3 runs to 15 residues. The junction had 10 bases not matched to a gene; V was cut back by 7 bases and J by 5 bases. The CDR3, as DNA: TGTGCCAGCACCGAAAGCGGGGGGCCGAGAGATACGCAGTATTTT. Protein sequence: CASTESGGPRDTQYF.

This chain uses TRBV7-2 with TRBJ1-4; unclear D gene. CDR3 size: 15 residues. Germline-derived CDR1 and CDR2 are SGHTA and FQGNSA. Trimming removed 1 base at V and 0 bases at J, with 6 bases between. The CDR3 nucleotides are TGTGCCAGCAGCTTAGGATCGGCAACTAATGAAAAACTGTTTTTT. It encodes CASSLGSATNEKLFF.

This clone was seen just once. This chain connects TRBV6-5 to TRBJ2-5; TRBD2 matches 9 bases. The length of the CDR3 is 14 residues. From germline, CDR1 is MNHEY and CDR2 SVGAGI. Trimming removed 2 bases from V and 5 bases from J; junction bases left unmatched: 3. The chain's CDR3 is CASSYRGGEETQYF. The CDR3, as DNA: TGTGCCAGCAGTTACCGCGGGGGGGAGGAGACCCAGTACTTC.

This clone was found a few times. In nucleotides, the CDR3 is TGCGCCAGCAGCCAAGATGCGACAGGATATCCCTACGAGCAGTACTTC. This encodes CASSQDATGYPYEQYF. The rearrangement joins TRBV4-1 to TRBJ2-7; D possibly corresponds to TRBD1 (6 bases). V shed 0 bases and J shed 2 bases, with 14 bases lying between them. The germline CDR1 and CDR2 sequences are MGHRA and YSYEKL. There are 16 residues in the CDR3.

This chain links TRBV6-1 with TRBJ2-7; 9 nucleotides line up with TRBD1. With 6 bases clipped from V and 4 bases from J, the junction kept 10 bases outside the gene matches. The CDR3 contains 15 residues. Germline loops: CDR1 MNHNS, CDR2 SASEGT. The CDR3 nucleotides are TGTGCCAGCAGAGACCCGGGACAGGGAACGTACGAGCAGTACTTC. This sequence encodes CASRDPGQGTYEQYF.

CDR3 region: CASSPSLGNTEAFF. The CDR3 region has the DNA TGTGCCAGCAGCCCCTCACTCGGGAACACTGAAGCTTTCTTT. This chain links TRBV9 with TRBJ1-1; unclear D gene. The germline V gene has CDR1 SGDLS and CDR2 YYNGEE. Trimming left V 4 bases short and J 1 base short, with 11 bases between. This CDR3 is 14 amino acids long.

V and J are TRBV9 and TRBJ2-5; no definite D call. The V end lost 4 bases, the J end lost 3 bases, and 10 bases lay between the germline ends. Germline V gene lookup returns CDR1 SGDLS and CDR2 YYNGEE. The CDR3 contains 13 residues. CDR3 amino acids: CASSPQVEETQYF. The CDR3 DNA sequence: TGTGCCAGCAGCCCTCAGGTGGAAGAGACCCAGTACTTC.

The chain has TRBV19 and TRBJ1-2, with D tentatively TRBD1 (6 bases). The CDR3 runs to 16 residues. V lost 4 bases and J 0 bases, leaving 15 bases between the germline ends. Germline V gene data show CDR1 as LNHDA and CDR2 as SQIVND (reference sequence). The CDR3 sequence: CASSKDSWVTNYGYTF. The CDR3 region has the DNA TGTGCCAGTAGTAAGGACAGCTGGGTAACTAACTATGGCTACACCTTC.

The CDR3 DNA sequence: TGTGCCAGCAGCCCTGATGCCGGGACAGGGTTTTCAGATACGCAGTATTTT. Translating gives CASSPDAGTGFSDTQYF. The chain is built from TRBV4-2 and TRBJ2-3; TRBD1 matches 9 bases. The ends lost 4 bases at V and 4 bases at J; junction bases unmatched: 12. The V gene's germline CDR1 is LGHNA and CDR2 YNFKEQ. The CDR3 length is 17 residues.

This rearrangement joins TRBV27 to TRBJ2-7; 8 nucleotides agree with TRBD1. The CDR3 has 13 amino acids. Trimming took 7 bases from V and 3 from J; bases not matched to a gene: 5. CDR1 MNHEY and CDR2 SMNVEV come from the germline V gene (reference sequence). The DNA for the CDR3 is TGTGCCAGCAATGGACAGGGCCGCTACGAGCAGTACTTC. It encodes CASNGQGRYEQYF.